Presented here are 26 T cell receptor beta chains from one specimen sequenced in a study of cytomegalovirus exposure and HLA in healthy donors. This PCR relied on a set of 60 Vbeta primers and 13 Jbeta primers. Here immunoSEQ multiplex PCR was the method, and the copy in TCRdb shows in-frame clones only, minus some. The data show around 110,000 clones, 60% to 85% seen once. The sequenced material came from PBMCs. The receptor set was obtained from a male donor in good health and CMV-seropositive.

This sequence joins TRBV4-3 and TRBJ1-1, with D unresolved. Germline values: CDR1 LGHNA, CDR2 YSLEER. There are 15 residues in the CDR3. Trimming shortened V by 0 bases and J by 0 bases, and 8 bases separated the two germline ends. The CDR3 DNA reads TGCGCCAGCAGCCAAGAGGTAGTCATGAACACTGAAGCTTTCTTT. This encodes CASSQEVVMNTEAFF.

The chain joins TRBV27 to TRBJ1-2, with 11 bases fitting TRBD1. This CDR3 has 15 amino acids. Germline V gene data show CDR1 as MNHEY and CDR2 as SMNVEV (reference sequence). After removal of 6 bases from V and 5 bases from J, the junction contained 8 bases not matched to a gene. CDR3 sequence reads: CASSAGTGGVYGYTF. CDR3 in DNA: TGTGCCAGCAGCGCAGGGACAGGGGGTGTGTATGGCTACACCTTC.

The chain joins TRBV28 to TRBJ1-4; TRBD1 matches at 7 bases. V was pared by 3 bases and J by 7 bases, with 11 bases of the junction left unmatched. The CDR3 is 16 amino acids. Germline V CDR1 and CDR2: MDHEN, SYDVKM. Here the CDR3 reads CASSLETGPRGEKLFF. The CDR3 bases are TGTGCCAGCAGTTTGGAGACAGGGCCGAGGGGTGAAAAACTGTTTTTT. The complete variable domain, with remaining parts taken from reference TRBV28 and TRBJ1-4, reads DVKVTQSSRYLVKRTGEKVFLECVQDMDHENMFWYRQDPGLGLRLIYFSYDVKMKEKGDIPEGYSVSREKKERFSLILESASTNQTSMYLCASSLETGPRGEKLFFGSGTQLSVL.

The V call is TRBV28, the J call TRBJ2-1; tentative D call: TRBD2 (7 bases). Germline CDR1 and CDR2: MDHEN and SYDVKM. The CDR3 runs 15 residues. V gave up 6 bases and J gave up 4 bases, with 16 bases separating them. CDR3 coding DNA: TGTGCCAGCAGAGAGGGGGGGGTTACTTACAATGAGCAGTTCTTC. This translates into CASREGGVTYNEQFF.

The chain joins TRBV6-6 to TRBJ1-5; D gene unclear. The CDR3 covers 16 residues. V lost 7 bases, J lost 0 bases, and 16 bases lay in between. The V gene's germline CDR1 is MNHNY and CDR2 SVGAGI (reference sequence). The CDR3, as DNA: TGTGCCAGCACCTCTTCTCCCACAAGTAGCAATCAGCCCCAGCATTTT. Translated: CASTSSPTSSNQPQHF.

As DNA, the CDR3 is TGTGCCAGTGCGGACAGGGCCGAAGCTTTCTTT. Translating gives CASADRAEAFF. The rearrangement links TRBV19 to TRBJ1-1, with 8 nucleotides matching TRBD1. V was pared by 8 bases and J by 8 bases, with 4 bases of the junction left unmatched. The CDR3 consists of 11 residues. Germline-derived CDR1 and CDR2 are LNHDA and SQIVND (reference sequence).

The chain couples TRBV19 to TRBJ2-2; the match to TRBD2 covers 9 bases. This CDR3 has 17 amino acids. Germline CDR1 and CDR2: LNHDA and SQIVND (reference sequence). V lost 9 bases and J lost 0; bases outside the gene matches: 11. CDR3 amino acids: CASRLSGGGANTGELFF. For the CDR3, the DNA is TGTGCCAGCAGGCTCAGTGGCGGGGGGGCGAACACCGGGGAGCTGTTTTTT.

V and J are TRBV28 and TRBJ1-1; D gene unclear. Germline loops: CDR1 MDHEN, CDR2 SYDVKM. Trimming stripped 8 bases from V and 4 bases from J, with 23 bases between. The CDR3 runs 16 residues. CDR3 in amino acids: CASRPPARRVATEAFF. The CDR3 region has the DNA TGTGCCAGCCGTCCCCCCGCTAGGAGGGTAGCCACTGAAGCTTTCTTT.

V is TRBV12-5 and J is TRBJ2-1, with 10 bases fitting TRBD2. V lost 1 base, J lost 5 bases, and 2 bases stayed unmatched. The V gene's germline CDR1 is LGHNT and CDR2 FRNRAP. The CDR3 totals 15 residues. In DNA form, the CDR3 reads TGTGCTAGTGGTTTGGGACTAGCGGGTAACAATGAGCAGTTCTTC. Translating it yields CASGLGLAGNNEQFF.

This sequence joins TRBV4-3 and TRBJ2-7; TRBD2 agrees at 9 bases. J lost 4 bases, V lost 5 bases, and 9 bases had no gene match. CDR1 LGHNA and CDR2 YSLEER come from the germline V gene. The CDR3 is made up of 15 amino acids. CDR3 nucleotide sequence: TGCGCCAGCAGCTACGTCGCGACTAGCGGTTACGAGCAGTACTTC. This gives the protein CASSYVATSGYEQYF.

The V gene is TRBV6-5, the J gene TRBJ1-2; D is perhaps TRBD1 (6 bases). CDR3 length: 13 amino acids. With 6 bases removed from V and 3 bases from J, the gap between germline ends came to 11 bases. CDR1 and CDR2 (germline): MNHEY, SVGAGI. The CDR3 sequence is CASRTGQHYGYTF. As DNA, the CDR3 is TGTGCCAGCAGAACAGGACAGCACTATGGCTACACCTTC.

The rearrangement joins TRBV5-4 to TRBJ2-1, with 8 bases lining up with TRBD2. The CDR3 covers 15 residues. CDR1 and CDR2 from the germline V gene are SGHNT and YYREEE (reference sequence). The junction had 7 bases not matched to a gene; V was cut back by 4 bases and J by 4 bases. The CDR3 DNA follows: TGTGCCAGCAGCCGAGCGGGGGTAGCGTACAATGAGCAGTTCTTC. Translated, it gives CASSRAGVAYNEQFF.

This clone came up a few times. CDR3: CASSFRTGKHQPQHF. Written as DNA, the CDR3 is TGTGCCAGCAGCTTCCGGACAGGGAAACATCAGCCCCAGCATTTT. The rearrangement links TRBV5-8 to TRBJ1-5, with 8 bases lining up with TRBD1. The CDR3 totals 15 residues. The V segment lost 2 bases and the J segment 5 bases; nucleotides outside the gene matches: 6. Germline CDR1 SGHTS, CDR2 YDEGEE.

As to this clone: Other DNA sequences from this sample encode an identical CDR3 as well. The rearrangement joins TRBV4-3 to TRBJ1-2; 7 nucleotides align to TRBD1. Germline V gene sequence: CDR1 LGHNA, CDR2 YSLEER. The CDR3 covers 15 residues. V lost 1 base, J lost 5 bases, and 7 bases stayed unmatched. CDR3: CASSQVSGQDYGYTF. The CDR3 DNA reads TGCGCCAGCAGCCAAGTTAGCGGACAGGATTATGGCTACACCTTC.

The rearrangement joins TRBV19 to TRBJ1-1; 7 bases are a match to TRBD1. This CDR3 has 15 residues. With V trimmed by 3 bases and J by 6 bases, 10 bases remained unmatched. CDR1 and CDR2 (germline): LNHDA, SQIVND (reference sequence). CDR3 region: CASSMLGTVVPEAFF. The CDR3 DNA follows: TGTGCCAGTAGTATGTTGGGGACAGTTGTCCCTGAAGCTTTCTTT.

This clone was found once. V is TRBV10-2 and J is TRBJ2-5, with 8 bases fitting TRBD2. CDR1 is WSHSY and CDR2 is SAAADI in the germline V gene. Trimming at V came to 6 bases and at J to 4 bases, leaving 13 bases not matched to a gene. The CDR3 length is 16 residues. The CDR3 DNA sequence: TGCGCCAGCAGCAGATACGACGGGGGGGCCCCAGAGACCCAGTACTTC. This encodes CASSRYDGGAPETQYF.

This clone was observed a few times. This chain links TRBV4-3 with TRBJ2-2; D is perhaps TRBD1 (5 bases). With 1 base removed from V and 2 bases from J, the gap between germline ends came to 23 bases. CDR3 length equals 20 residues. Germline V CDR1 and CDR2: LGHNA, YSLEER. CDR3 residues: CASSQAAVWTTNSNTGELFF. In DNA form, the CDR3 reads TGCGCCAGCAGCCAAGCGGCTGTTTGGACAACGAATTCTAACACCGGGGAGCTGTTTTTT.

The genes are TRBV5-4 and TRBJ1-2, with TRBD1 matching over 8 bases. Germline V lookup: CDR1 SGHNT, CDR2 YYREEE (reference sequence). This CDR3 spans 14 amino acids. V was clipped by 5 bases and J by 8 bases; unmatched bases: 11. CDR3 coding DNA: TGTGCCAGCAGATTCCCGGGACAGGTCGGGGGCTACACCTTC. Encoded protein: CASRFPGQVGGYTF.

Details on this clone: At one end, the junction sequence differs from germline, possibly due to a read error. The chain recombines TRBV4-3 with TRBJ1-5; maybe TRBD1 (6 bases). CDR1 is LGHNA and CDR2 is YSLEER in the germline V gene. The CDR3 covers 15 residues. The CDR3 DNA follows: TGCGCCAGCAGTCTACAGATGCAGGGGAATCAGCCCCAGAATTTT. It encodes CASSLQMQGNQPQNF.

The V and J genes are TRBV9 and TRBJ2-5; 9 nucleotides line up with TRBD2. Germline V gene lookup returns CDR1 SGDLS and CDR2 YYNGEE. The CDR3 has 16 residues. With 3 bases clipped from V and 4 bases from J, the junction kept 10 bases outside the gene matches. This CDR3 reads CASSASGRPSAETQYF. The CDR3 coding sequence is TGTGCCAGCAGCGCCAGCGGGAGGCCGTCCGCAGAGACCCAGTACTTC.

This chain joins TRBV15 and TRBJ1-2; maybe TRBD1 (5 bases). There are 16 residues in the CDR3. Trimming pared 8 bases from V and 1 base from J, leaving 20 bases between. Germline V gives CDR1 LNHNV, CDR2 YYDKDF (reference sequence). CDR3 in DNA: TGTGCCACCGGTGGGGCGGGAGGGGACTTTAACTATGGCTACACCTTC. Translated, it gives CATGGAGGDFNYGYTF.

The chain joins TRBV18 to TRBJ1-2, with 7 bases fitting TRBD1. The J segment lost 0 bases and the V segment lost 3 bases, leaving 7 bases of the junction unmatched. Germline V gene lookup returns CDR1 KGHSH and CDR2 LQKENI. The CDR3 length is 16 residues. The CDR3 loop is CASSPGRGQTNYGYTF. CDR3 DNA: TGTGCCAGCTCACCTGGGCGGGGACAGACTAACTATGGCTACACCTTC.

This clone has only a few counts. The chain couples TRBV28 to TRBJ1-1, with unresolved D. Germline CDR1 reads MDHEN; CDR2 reads SYDVKM. V lost 2 bases to trimming and J lost 10 bases, with 26 bases between them. This CDR3 has 17 residues. CDR3 residues: CASSLTVPKGDGLGAFF. DNA for the CDR3: TGTGCCAGCAGTTTAACGGTCCCCAAAGGCGACGGACTTGGAGCTTTCTTT.

This chain's CDR3 is CASRSRGDRSTDTQYF. The CDR3 nucleotides read TGTGCCAGCAGATCGCGGGGCGATCGTAGCACAGATACGCAGTATTTT. The chain carries TRBV7-6 and TRBJ2-3; possible D gene TRBD2, 6 bases. Germline V gives CDR1 SGHVS, CDR2 FNYEAQ. The CDR3 runs 16 residues. Trimming shortened V by 6 bases and J by 0 bases, and 16 bases separated the two germline ends.

CDR3 DNA: TGTGCCAGCAGTGAAGGGTTGGGCAGGGGACGTCTCGGCTACACCTTC. Its translation is CASSEGLGRGRLGYTF. The V gene is TRBV2, the J gene TRBJ1-2; possible D gene TRBD1, 6 bases. V was shortened by 1 base and J by 8 bases, with 20 bases between the two germline ends. Germline assignment: CDR1 SNHLY and CDR2 FYNNEI. This CDR3 has 16 amino acids.

This chain joins TRBV4-2 and TRBJ2-3; 8 bases are a match to TRBD2. Germline loops: CDR1 LGHNA, CDR2 YNFKEQ. There are 18 residues in the CDR3. After removal of 0 bases from V and 5 bases from J, the junction contained 13 bases not matched to a gene. DNA of the CDR3: TGTGCCAGCAGCCAAGATCTTTACACGGGGGGGCCTCTAGATACGCAGTATTTT. It encodes CASSQDLYTGGPLDTQYF.